This T cell receptor beta chain was identified in a study of shared clonotypes between healthy human individuals. Study results and caveats: Memory subsets had estimated richness that was generally smaller than that of naive subsets. Several donors held about 5% of naive CD4 clonotypes in common.

The germline V and J ends were trimmed by 2 bases and 2 bases, with 10 bases remaining between them. The CDR3 runs to 15 residues. In germline, CDR1 is LNHDA, CDR2 SQIVND (reference sequence). The table came from immunoSEQ multiplex PCR; TCRdb's copy has only in-frame clones and leaves some out. Seen here are approximately 2,200,000 clones, 93% observed once, and the top ten hold 1.7%. Regarding this clone: What it binds is unknown.

Naive CD8 populations comprised CD45RO-negative cells positively selected for CCR7, excluding terminally differentiated effector memory CD45RA+ cells. Study donors comprised healthy, HIV-negative adults devoid of recent acute infection or vaccination. The chain has TRBV19 and TRBJ1-5; D call uncertain. The material sequenced was naive CD8+ T cells from PBMCs. The TCR originated in a man younger than 35 in good health. Some clones in this sample may be carry-over from other donors' samples. The CDR3 is CASSIFLRGNQPQHF. CDR3 bases: TGTGCCAGTAGTATATTCCTACGAGGCAATCAGCCCCAGCATTTT.